The 13 T cell receptor beta chains below were found in one sample sequenced in a study of blood T cell repertoires in COVID-19. Profiling relied on immunoSEQ multiplex PCR, and the TCRdb table lists in-frame clones only, not all of them. The sample yields fewer than 45,000 clones, around 79% seen once. The sample taken for sequencing was peripheral blood. These receptors were obtained from a human donor in a cohort sampled during active COVID-19.

In DNA, the CDR3 is TGTGCCAGCAGCTTAAGGGGTCGTGAAAAACTGTTTTTT. Its protein product is CASSLRGREKLFF. V gene TRBV7-2 combines with J gene TRBJ1-4, with D possibly TRBD1 on 5 matching bases. Germline V gene data show CDR1 as SGHTA and CDR2 as FQGNSA. V was shortened by 2 bases and J by 7 bases, with 8 bases between the two germline ends. This CDR3 spans 13 amino acids.

The V call is TRBV5-5, the J call TRBJ2-7; 8 positions agree with TRBD1. The CDR3 has 12 residues. J lost 3 bases, V lost 4 bases, and 0 bases had no gene match. Looked up from germline, CDR1 is SGHKS and CDR2 is YYEKEE (reference sequence). The CDR3: CASSGQGYEQYF. CDR3 bases: TGTGCCAGCAGCGGACAGGGCTACGAGCAGTACTTC.

V gene TRBV5-1 combines with J gene TRBJ2-2; the match to TRBD2 covers 7 bases. V lost 4 bases, J lost 2 bases, and 5 bases stayed unmatched. Per the germline V gene, CDR1 is SGHRS and CDR2 is YFSETQ. This CDR3 has 15 residues. The CDR3 DNA reads TGCGCCAGCAGCAGGGTAGCGGGTAACACCGGGGAGCTGTTTTTT. Residues: CASSRVAGNTGELFF.

The chain is built from TRBV19 and TRBJ2-2; a weak D match, TRBD2 (6 bases). This CDR3 contains 15 residues. Trimming stripped 9 bases from V and 4 bases from J, with 18 bases between. The germline V gene has CDR1 LNHDA and CDR2 SQIVND (reference sequence). The CDR3 bases are TGTGCCAGCTCCCATGGAGGGAGCGGCACCGGGGAGCTGTTTTTT. The encoded protein is CASSHGGSGTGELFF.

V gene TRBV4-1 combines with J gene TRBJ2-1, with no clear D. This CDR3 comprises 11 residues. CDR1 and CDR2 from the germline V gene are MGHRA and YSYEKL. V was pared by 1 base and J by 7 bases, with 2 bases between. CDR3 DNA: TGCGCCAGCAGCCAAGCAAATGAGCAGTTCTTC. This translates into CASSQANEQFF.

A single count supports this clone. The V call is TRBV30, the J call TRBJ2-7, with 7 bases lining up with TRBD2. The CDR3 extends over 13 amino acids. The germline CDR1 and CDR2 sequences are GTSNPN and SVGIG (reference sequence). V was clipped by 5 bases and J by 4 bases; unmatched bases: 8. Here the CDR3 reads CAWCPGTTYEQYF. CDR3 in DNA: TGTGCCTGGTGCCCCGGGACTACATACGAGCAGTACTTC.

This sequence joins TRBV4-1 and TRBJ2-1; D is undetermined. The V end lost 1 base, the J end lost 1 base, and 8 bases lay between the germline ends. This CDR3 comprises 15 residues. From germline, CDR1 is MGHRA and CDR2 YSYEKL. CDR3 sequence: CASSQGLQSYNEQFF. Written as DNA, the CDR3 is TGCGCCAGCAGCCAAGGACTTCAGTCCTACAATGAGCAGTTCTTC.

The chain employs TRBV6-6 and TRBJ1-3; 7 bases agree with TRBD1. CDR3 length equals 15 residues. The V gene end was trimmed by 8 bases and the J gene end by 0 bases; junction bases not matched to a gene: 7. Germline loops: CDR1 MNHNY, CDR2 SVGAGI (reference sequence). CDR3 amino acids: CASRPTGNSGNTIYF. For the CDR3, the DNA is TGTGCCAGCCGACCGACAGGGAACTCTGGAAACACCATATATTTT.

The V call is TRBV4-2, the J call TRBJ2-4; D perhaps matches TRBD1 (6 bases). V was trimmed by 3 bases and J by 8 bases, leaving 11 bases between them. CDR1 is LGHNA and CDR2 is YNFKEQ in the germline V gene. The CDR3 has 13 amino acids. CDR3 loop: CASSQGEGDIQYF. CDR3 in DNA: TGTGCCAGCAGCCAGGGAGAGGGGGACATTCAGTACTTC.

The CDR3 coding sequence is TGTGCCTCCAGCGGGGGCGGGGGCACAGATACGCAGTATTTT. This sequence encodes CASSGGGGTDTQYF. The V gene is TRBV6-5, the J gene TRBJ2-3; 8 positions agree with TRBD2. With V trimmed by 11 bases and J by 1 base, 8 bases remained unmatched. CDR1 is MNHEY and CDR2 is SVGAGI in the germline V gene. The CDR3 is 14 amino acids.

The sample holds many counts of this clone. This rearrangement joins TRBV27 to TRBJ2-4; 8 nucleotides match TRBD1. This CDR3 has 14 residues. Germline V lookup: CDR1 MNHEY, CDR2 SMNVEV (reference sequence). V trimming: 7 bases; J trimming: 4 bases; junction bases outside the gene matches: 6. The CDR3 DNA is TGTGCCAGCACCATGACAGGGGAGAAAAACATTCAGTACTTC. Protein product: CASTMTGEKNIQYF.

This clone appeared a single time. V usage is TRBV7-9 and J usage is TRBJ2-7; 8 positions agree with TRBD1. Per the germline V gene, CDR1 is SEHNR and CDR2 is FQNEAQ (reference sequence). The CDR3 contains 14 residues. V gave up 4 bases and J gave up 4 bases; unmatched junction bases: 6. CDR3 nucleotide sequence: TGTGCCAGCAGCTCTCGGGACAGGTTTTACGAGCAGTACTTC. Translated, it gives CASSSRDRFYEQYF.

The gene calls are TRBV10-3 and TRBJ2-2; 7 bases are shared with TRBD1. CDR3 length: 18 residues. Germline assignment: CDR1 ENHRY and CDR2 SYGVKD. V trimming: 5 bases; J trimming: 0 bases; junction bases outside the gene matches: 12. The chain's CDR3 is CAISSRARDSANTGELFF. The CDR3 region has the DNA TGTGCCATCAGTTCCCGTGCACGGGACAGCGCGAACACCGGGGAGCTGTTTTTT.